This TCR beta chain was found in a study of T cell repertoires in cytomegalovirus infection. Whole-study context: Peptides in the study included HLA-C-restricted and HLA-B-restricted CMV epitopes. It was the public TCR beta signatures that indicated both CMV infection and matching HLA type. Study conclusions and caveats: Ex vivo, HLA-C-restricted CMV-specific TCR beta clonotypes prevailed over the rest of the response. Cumulative frequency of public TCR beta families picked out carriers of CMV plus the relevant HLA.

The V gene's germline CDR1 is LNHDA and CDR2 SQIVND (reference sequence). V lost 6 bases and J lost 0, with 13 bases in between. This CDR3 is built from 15 residues. Each CDR3 protein gets one entry after TCRdb re-called the reads with MiXCR. The sample holds some 99,000 distinct CDR3 sequences, approximately 28% seen once. With regard to this clonotype: Its specificity is not known.

The TCR was taken from a human donor in good health (CMV status not recorded). Some clones in this sample may be carry-over from other donors' samples. The rearrangement uses TRBV19 and TRBJ2-3, with D possibly matching TRBD2 (6 bases). Sequences were derived from CD8+ T cells from cultured PBMCs, sampled from culture after CMV antigen stimulation. CDR3 sequence reads: CASSRLDSSTDTQYF. The CDR3 DNA reads as TGTGCCAGTAGCCGACTAGACTCTAGCACAGATACGCAGTATTTT.